This record covers a single TCR beta chain. Its antigen is not identified. This record belongs to a study of cytomegalovirus exposure and HLA in healthy donors. Study outcomes and limitations: For most TCR sequences rarity was the rule, although some public TCRs occurred in many donors. Cytomegalovirus association was assigned to 150 to 200 TCR beta chains.

The PCR had 60 Vbeta and 13 Jbeta primers. The method was immunoSEQ multiplex PCR; TCRdb's version includes in-frame clones alone and lacks a portion of them. The sample lists 110,000 or so clones, less than 85% occurring once. Trimming cost V 6 bases and J 4 bases; bases outside gene matches: 1. The CDR3 extends over 13 amino acids. Germline V CDR1 and CDR2: LGHNA, YNFKEQ. Donors sampled were nominally healthy, though unrecorded immune exposures were likely. Input material: PBMCs. The receptor was isolated from a middle-aged man in good health and CMV-seropositive. This rearrangement joins TRBV4-2 to TRBJ1-5; 9 nucleotides align to TRBD1. The CDR3 loop is CASSGTGNQPQHF. CDR3 DNA: TGTGCCAGCAGTGGGACAGGGAATCAGCCCCAGCATTTT.